This T cell receptor beta chain derives from a study of OX40 agonist ivuxolimab in advanced cancers. Overall study context: Of the participants, over 30% had some prior anti-PD-1, anti-PD-L1 or anti-CTLA-4 therapy, which was allowed. General study findings and limits: There was clonal expansion of CD4+ and CD8+ blood T cells by week 6 at 0.1 to 3.0 mg/kg.

Repertoires were generated with immunoSEQ multiplex PCR, while TCRdb's copy carries only in-frame clones and drops some. The repertoire includes tens of thousands of clones, 80% to 90% of them detected once, and about 0.31% sits in the top ten. In the case of this clone: Antigen specificity is unknown.

The starting material was CD4+ or CD8+ T cells sorted from blood, obtained in a trial of the OX40 agonist ivuxolimab. This TCR came from an adult with an advanced solid tumor such as melanoma, head and neck, liver or kidney cancer.

The CDR3 is CASSFFGTGNTDTQYF. CDR3 in DNA: TGCGCCAGCAGCTTTTTCGGGACAGGAAACACAGATACGCAGTATTTT. The V gene is TRBV5-1, the J gene TRBJ2-3; TRBD1 matches at 8 bases. The germline gives CDR1 SGHRS, CDR2 YFSETQ. With V trimmed by 2 bases and J by 2 bases, 7 bases remained unmatched. CDR3 length equals 16 residues.